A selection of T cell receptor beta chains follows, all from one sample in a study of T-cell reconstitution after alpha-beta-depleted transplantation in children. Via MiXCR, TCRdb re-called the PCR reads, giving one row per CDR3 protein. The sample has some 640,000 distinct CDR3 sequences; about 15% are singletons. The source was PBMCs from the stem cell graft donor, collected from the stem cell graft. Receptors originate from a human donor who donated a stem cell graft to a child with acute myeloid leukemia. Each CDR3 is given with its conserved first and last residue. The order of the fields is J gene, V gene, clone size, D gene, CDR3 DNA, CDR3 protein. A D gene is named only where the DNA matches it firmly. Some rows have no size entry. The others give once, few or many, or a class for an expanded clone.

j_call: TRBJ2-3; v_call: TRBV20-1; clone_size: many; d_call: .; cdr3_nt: TGCAGTGCTAGTCTGGGGCATGGAGATACGCAGTATTTT; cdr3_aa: CSASLGHGDTQYF
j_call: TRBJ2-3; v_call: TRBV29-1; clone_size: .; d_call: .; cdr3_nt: TGCAGCGCCATCAAAGATACGCAGTATTTT; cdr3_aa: CSAIKDTQYF
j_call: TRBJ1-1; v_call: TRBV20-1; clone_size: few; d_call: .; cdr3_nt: TGCAGTGCTAGAGATGGGAGGGACACTGAAGCTTTCTTT; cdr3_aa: CSARDGRDTEAFF
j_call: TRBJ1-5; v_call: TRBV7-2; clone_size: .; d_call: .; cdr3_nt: TGTGCCAGCAGCTTCAAGAGCAATCAGCCCCAGCATTTT; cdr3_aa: CASSFKSNQPQHF
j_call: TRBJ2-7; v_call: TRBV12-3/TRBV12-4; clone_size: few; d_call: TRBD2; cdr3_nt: TGTGCCAGCAGTTCCCCCAATCGAGCGGGGGGCGGGTACGAGCAGTACTTC; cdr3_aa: CASSSPNRAGGGYEQYF
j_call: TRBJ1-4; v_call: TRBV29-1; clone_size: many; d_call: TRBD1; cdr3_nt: TGCAGCGCACCAGAGGGGGCCCGTAATGAAAAACTGTTTTTT; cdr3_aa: CSAPEGARNEKLFF
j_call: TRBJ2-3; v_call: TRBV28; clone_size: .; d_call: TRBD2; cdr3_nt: TGTGCCAGCAGTTCGCGGGGGGCGAGGACAGATACGCAGTATTTT; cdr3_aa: CASSSRGARTDTQYF
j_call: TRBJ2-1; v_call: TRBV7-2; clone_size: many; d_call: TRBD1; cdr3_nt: TGTGCCAGCAGCTTAGGACAGGGGTCCGGTGAGCAGTTCTTC; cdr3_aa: CASSLGQGSGEQFF
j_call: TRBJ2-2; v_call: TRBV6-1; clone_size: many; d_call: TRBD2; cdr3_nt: TGTGCCAGCAGGACCGTCGGGGGGTTCGACACCGGGGAGCTGTTTTTT; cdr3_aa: CASRTVGGFDTGELFF
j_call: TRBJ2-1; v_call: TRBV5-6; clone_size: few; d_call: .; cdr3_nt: TGTGCCAGCAGCTTGAACAGGGTCATCAATGAGCAGTTCTTC; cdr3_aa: CASSLNRVINEQFF
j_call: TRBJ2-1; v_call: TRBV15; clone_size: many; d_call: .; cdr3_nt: TGTGCCACCAGCAGAGATGCATCCGGAAACAATGAGCAGTTCTTC; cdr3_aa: CATSRDASGNNEQFF
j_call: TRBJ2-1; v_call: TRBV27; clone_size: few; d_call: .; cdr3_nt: TGTGCCAGCAGCCTTATGGGATGGCAGTTCTACAATGAGCAGTTCTTC; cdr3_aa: CASSLMGWQFYNEQFF
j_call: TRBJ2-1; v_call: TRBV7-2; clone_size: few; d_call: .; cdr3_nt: TGTGCCAGCAGCGGGGGGCCCGTCTATGAGCAGTTCTTC; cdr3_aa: CASSGGPVYEQFF
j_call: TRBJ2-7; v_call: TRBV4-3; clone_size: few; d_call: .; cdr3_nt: TGCGCCAGCAGCCAAAAGGGGTCCTACGAGCAGTACTTC; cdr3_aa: CASSQKGSYEQYF
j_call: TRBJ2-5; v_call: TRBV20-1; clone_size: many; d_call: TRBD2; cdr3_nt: TGCAGTGCTCCAAGACTAGCGGGGTTGGAGACCCAGTACTTC; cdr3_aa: CSAPRLAGLETQYF
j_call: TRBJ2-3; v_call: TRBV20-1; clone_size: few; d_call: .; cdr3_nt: TGCAGTCCTGAGAGCGGATCCACAGATACGCAGTATTTT; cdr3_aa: CSPESGSTDTQYF
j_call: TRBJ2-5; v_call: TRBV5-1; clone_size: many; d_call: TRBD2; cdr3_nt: TGCGCCAGCCGGACTAGCGGGGCTCAAGAGACCCAGTACTTC; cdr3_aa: CASRTSGAQETQYF
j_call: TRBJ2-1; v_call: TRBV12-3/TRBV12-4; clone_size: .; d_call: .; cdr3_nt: TGTGCCAGCAGACCGGGACGAGAGCAGTTCTTC; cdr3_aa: CASRPGREQFF
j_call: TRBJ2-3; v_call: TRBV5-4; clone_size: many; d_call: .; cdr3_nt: TGTGCCAGCAGTCCCAGGGGTTCGGATACGCAGTATTTT; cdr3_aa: CASSPRGSDTQYF
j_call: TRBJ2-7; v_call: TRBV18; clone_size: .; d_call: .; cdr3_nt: TGTGCCAGCTCACCGGACGGGGTCTACGAGCAGTACTTC; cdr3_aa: CASSPDGVYEQYF
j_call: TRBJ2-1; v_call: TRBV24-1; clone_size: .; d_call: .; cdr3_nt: TGTGCCACCAGTGATTTTGGACAGACCTCCTACAATGAGCAGTTCTTC; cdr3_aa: CATSDFGQTSYNEQFF